The 32 T cell receptor beta chains below were found in one sample sequenced in a study of blood T cell repertoires in COVID-19. TCRdb's table, derived via immunoSEQ multiplex PCR, lists solely in-frame clones and lacks some. The sample holds some 100,000 clones; approximately 87% are singletons and the top ten take roughly 17%. Specimen: peripheral blood. All receptors derive from a human donor in a cohort sampled during active COVID-19.

This chain joins TRBV19 and TRBJ2-3, with 9 nucleotides matching TRBD2. The CDR3 totals 14 residues. The ends lost 9 bases at V and 3 bases at J; junction bases unmatched: 7. From germline, CDR1 is LNHDA and CDR2 SQIVND (reference sequence). In nucleotides, the CDR3 is TGTGCCAGCTCGACTAGCGGTTTAACAGATACGCAGTATTTT. Its translation: CASSTSGLTDTQYF.

This clone was picked up one time. The rearrangement uses TRBV20-1 and TRBJ1-4; D gene ambiguous. The germline V and J ends were trimmed by 3 bases and 9 bases, with 14 bases remaining between them. From germline, CDR1 is DFQATT and CDR2 SNEGSKA (reference sequence). The CDR3 runs 13 residues. The CDR3 sequence is CSASERVGQKLFF. The CDR3, as DNA: TGCAGTGCTAGTGAGAGGGTCGGACAAAAACTGTTTTTT.

The V gene is TRBV11-2, the J gene TRBJ2-2; 8 nucleotides line up with TRBD2. With 2 bases clipped from V and 5 bases from J, the junction kept 10 bases outside the gene matches. The CDR3 is made up of 17 amino acids. The germline V gene has CDR1 SGHAT and CDR2 FQNNGV. CDR3 residues: CASSLLGRGARTGELFF. The CDR3 DNA reads as TGTGCCAGCAGCTTATTGGGGCGGGGGGCACGAACCGGGGAGCTGTTTTTT. The variable domain in full, completed from reference TRBV11-2 and TRBJ2-2, reads EAGVAQSPRYKIIEKRQSVAFWCNPISGHATLYWYQQILGQGPKLLIQFQNNGVVDDSQLPKDRFSAERLKGVDSTLKIQPAKLEDSAVYLCASSLLGRGARTGELFFGEGSRLTVL.

This chain links TRBV5-8 with TRBJ2-3, with D perhaps TRBD2 (6 bases). V lost 0 bases and J lost 1, with 9 bases in between. The germline gives CDR1 SGHTS, CDR2 YDEGEE. The CDR3 is made up of 15 amino acids. CDR3 coding DNA: TGTGCCAGCAGCTTGGGGGGGGTTGGCACAGATACGCAGTATTTT. Amino acid sequence: CASSLGGVGTDTQYF. The full variable domain, in which reference TRBV5-8 and TRBJ2-3 provide the parts outside the CDR3, is EAGVTQSPTHLIKTRGQQATLRCSPISGHTSVYWYQQALGLGLQFLLWYDEGEERNRGNFPPRFSGRQFPNYSSELNVNALELEDSALYLCASSLGGVGTDTQYFGPGTRLTVL.

The chain recombines TRBV20-1 with TRBJ1-2, with D unclear. Germline values: CDR1 DFQATT, CDR2 SNEGSKA (reference sequence). Trimming stripped 3 bases from V and 6 bases from J, with 17 bases between. The length of the CDR3 is 14 residues. The chain's CDR3 is CSASNPGSEHGYTF. CDR3 coding DNA: TGCAGTGCTAGTAATCCGGGTTCTGAACATGGCTACACCTTC.

This chain connects TRBV6-5 to TRBJ2-7; D not certain. The V gene lost 8 bases and the J gene lost 3 bases, with 8 bases spanning the gap. Germline V gene lookup returns CDR1 MNHEY and CDR2 SVGAGI. CDR3 length equals 11 residues. The CDR3 nucleotides read TGTGCCAGCGGATCGGGCTACGAGCAGTACTTC. Its translation: CASGSGYEQYF.

The J gene is TRBJ1-2, the V gene TRBV6-1, with 10 bases that match TRBD1. Germline CDR1 MNHNS, CDR2 SASEGT. With 4 bases clipped from V and 2 bases from J, the junction kept 7 bases outside the gene matches. The length of the CDR3 is 16 residues. The CDR3 nucleotides read TGTGCCAGCAGTGGCCGGGACAGGGGTCACAACTATGGCTACACCTTC. Translation gives CASSGRDRGHNYGYTF.

By its share, this clone is medium-sized (0.01 to 0.1%). V is TRBV20-1 and J is TRBJ2-1; tentatively, D is TRBD2 (5 bases). The CDR3 runs 11 residues. Germline V gene sequence: CDR1 DFQATT, CDR2 SNEGSKA (reference sequence). V was clipped by 3 bases and J by 8 bases, with 8 bases between them. CDR3 amino acids: CSASEGYEQFF. The CDR3 DNA reads TGCAGTGCTAGTGAGGGCTATGAGCAGTTCTTC.

The chain links TRBV4-1 to TRBJ2-3; the D gene is possibly TRBD1 (6 bases). The CDR3 is 18 residues long. V lost 1 base, J lost 0 bases, and 17 bases lay in between. The germline V gene has CDR1 MGHRA and CDR2 YSYEKL. DNA of the CDR3: TGCGCCAGCAGCCAAGTCCATAGGGGGACAAAGAGCACAGATACGCAGTATTTT. Protein product: CASSQVHRGTKSTDTQYF.

The count of this clone is one. V and J are TRBV7-3 and TRBJ2-2; D is possibly TRBD1 (6 bases). V was shortened by 3 bases and J by 5 bases, with 13 bases between the two germline ends. CDR3 length equals 15 residues. Germline CDR1 and CDR2: SGHTA and FQGTGA. The CDR3, as DNA: TGTGCCAGCAGCTTGACAGGTCTCGGGACCGGGGAGCTGTTTTTT. Encoded protein: CASSLTGLGTGELFF.

The chain couples TRBV10-3 to TRBJ1-5; 7 bases are shared with TRBD1. V lost 9 bases, J lost 3 bases, and 8 bases stayed unmatched. In germline, CDR1 is ENHRY, CDR2 SYGVKD. The CDR3 contains 14 residues. CDR3 protein: CAIWPGTVNQPQHF. CDR3 DNA: TGTGCCATTTGGCCCGGGACAGTCAATCAGCCCCAGCATTTT.

The chain recombines TRBV27 with TRBJ2-6, with a tentative D call TRBD1 (5 bases). Trimming pared 8 bases from V and 6 bases from J, leaving 8 bases between. CDR1 and CDR2 from the germline V gene are MNHEY and SMNVEV (reference sequence). CDR3 length equals 12 residues. The CDR3 protein is CASQGVANVLTF. The DNA for the CDR3 is TGTGCCAGCCAAGGGGTGGCCAACGTCCTGACTTTC.

This clone was counted only a few times. The chain combines TRBV5-4 with TRBJ2-7; possible D gene TRBD2, 6 bases. The CDR3 runs 17 residues. CDR1 and CDR2 from the germline V gene are SGHNT and YYREEE (reference sequence). The V end lost 4 bases, the J end lost 6 bases, and 26 bases lay between the germline ends. The CDR3 DNA sequence: TGTGCCAGCAGCCAGGCGGATTCTTCCAGGGACTTTCCCGAGCAGTACTTC. Translation: CASSQADSSRDFPEQYF.

The gene calls are TRBV2 and TRBJ2-2; a possible D gene is TRBD1 (5 bases). The V gene lost 5 bases and the J gene lost 8 bases, with 18 bases spanning the gap. This CDR3 region has 15 residues. The germline CDR1 and CDR2 sequences are SNHLY and FYNNEI. CDR3 DNA sequence: TGTGCCAGCAGTTCCCAACTTGGGGCCCGTGGGGAGCTGTTTTTT. Its protein product is CASSSQLGARGELFF.

This clone occurred once. J is TRBJ2-1 and V is TRBV3-1 (or the pseudogene TRBV3-2), with D hard to call. The CDR3 has 12 amino acids. Trimming stripped 2 bases from V and 7 bases from J, with 6 bases between. Germline V gives CDR1 LGHDT, CDR2 YNNKEL (reference sequence). CDR3 DNA: TGTGCCAGCAGCCAAAATCGTAATGAGCAGTTCTTC. Residues: CASSQNRNEQFF.

The chain uses TRBV7-6 and TRBJ2-3; 8 nucleotides match TRBD2. The germline V gene encodes CDR1 SGHVS and CDR2 FNYEAQ. The CDR3 sequence is 15 residues long. V shed 7 bases and J 3 bases; nucleotides not matched to a gene: 9. CDR3 amino acids: CASTRGGLQTDTQYF. CDR3 DNA sequence: TGTGCCAGCACTCGGGGGGGTTTACAGACAGATACGCAGTATTTT.

The chain employs TRBV6-5 and TRBJ1-1; D ambiguous. The CDR3 totals 15 residues. The germline V gene encodes CDR1 MNHEY and CDR2 SVGAGI. Trimming took 3 bases from V and 1 from J, leaving 12 bases between them. The CDR3 region has the DNA TGTGCCAGCAGTTATTCCCTGGCTGCGAACACTGAAGCTTTCTTT. Translation: CASSYSLAANTEAFF.

The chain has TRBV27 and TRBJ2-1; D is undetermined. V was clipped by 5 bases and J by 0 bases, with 17 bases between them. The CDR3 spans 17 residues. Germline V CDR1 and CDR2: MNHEY, SMNVEV (reference sequence). The CDR3 DNA is TGTGCCAGCAGTCTAATGCGGTGGATGGACTCCTACAATGAGCAGTTCTTC. Protein product: CASSLMRWMDSYNEQFF.

V and J are TRBV7-8 and TRBJ1-1, with a weak D call TRBD1 (6 bases). Germline-derived CDR1 and CDR2 are SGHVS and FQNEAQ. There are 16 residues in the CDR3. The V and J ends lost 5 bases and 4 bases respectively, with 20 bases between them. The CDR3 DNA sequence: TGTGCCAGCAGCCAGGCGAGCCCAGGGGCTCCCACTGAAGCTTTCTTT. Encoded protein: CASSQASPGAPTEAFF.

J is TRBJ1-2 and V is TRBV5-1, with D perhaps TRBD1 (5 bases). From germline, CDR1 is SGHRS and CDR2 YFSETQ. Trimming took off 4 bases at V and 6 bases at J, with 19 bases between the two ends. The CDR3 has 15 residues. The chain's CDR3 is CASSETHGTEHGYTF. For the CDR3, the DNA is TGCGCCAGCAGCGAAACTCATGGGACTGAACATGGCTACACCTTC.

The chain couples TRBV7-9 to TRBJ1-2; a possible D gene is TRBD1 (6 bases). V shed 2 bases and J shed 6 bases, with 13 bases lying between them. The V gene's germline CDR1 is SEHNR and CDR2 FQNEAQ (reference sequence). The CDR3 has 14 amino acids. The CDR3 DNA sequence: TGTGCCAGCAGCTTACCAGGGGATTCACATGGCTACACCTTC. It translates to CASSLPGDSHGYTF.

As for this clone: Sequence at one end of the junction differs from germline and may be a read error. V usage is TRBV7-2 and J usage is TRBJ2-1; the D is unclear. Germline CDR1 SGHTA, CDR2 FQGNSA. This CDR3 is 12 amino acids long. The CDR3 sequence is CASSSYSGVLVF. The DNA of the CDR3 is TGTGCCAGCAGCTCATACTCCGGAGTACTCGTCTTC. Complete variable domain (other parts from reference TRBV7-2 and TRBJ2-1): GAGVSQSPSNKVTEKGKDVELRCDPISGHTALYWYRQSLGQGLEFLIYFQGNSAPDKSGLPSDRFSAERTGGSVSTLTIQRTQQEDSAVYLCASSSYSGVLVFGPGTRLTVL.

This rearrangement joins TRBV19 to TRBJ1-5, with D possibly matching TRBD1 (6 bases). Germline CDR1 is LNHDA and CDR2 is SQIVND (reference sequence). CDR3 length equals 17 residues. Trimming shortened V by 7 bases and J by 2 bases, and 21 bases separated the two germline ends. CDR3: CASTNAGGRGRNQPQHF. The CDR3 DNA reads TGTGCCAGTACCAATGCCGGAGGCAGGGGTCGCAATCAGCCCCAGCATTTT.

The chain joins TRBV6-5 to TRBJ1-2; TRBD1 is a possible D gene (6 bases). The ends were cut back, 5 bases at V and 4 bases at J, with 17 bases in the middle. The CDR3 runs to 15 residues. Looked up from germline, CDR1 is MNHEY and CDR2 is SVGAGI. CDR3 amino acids: CASSLEGAGVYGYTF. The CDR3 DNA reads TGTGCCAGCAGTCTAGAAGGGGCAGGGGTCTATGGCTACACCTTC.

V gene TRBV6-5 combines with J gene TRBJ2-7; weak D call: TRBD1 (6 bases). The CDR3 has 13 amino acids. Germline CDR1 and CDR2: MNHEY and SVGAGI. The V and J ends lost 5 bases and 4 bases respectively, with 12 bases between them. The CDR3 here is CASSRGQLYEQYF. The CDR3 DNA reads TGTGCCAGCAGTAGAGGACAGCTATACGAGCAGTACTTC.

V and J are TRBV5-1 and TRBJ1-1; D gene unclear. V was cut by 7 bases and J by 1 base, with 5 bases left in between. Germline CDR1 reads SGHRS; CDR2 reads YFSETQ. This CDR3 is built from 11 residues. CDR3 sequence (DNA): TGCGCCAGCCAGTGGAACACTGAAGCTTTCTTT. Protein sequence: CASQWNTEAFF.

The V call is TRBV13, the J call TRBJ2-3; no firm D call. The germline gives CDR1 PRHDT, CDR2 FYEKMQ (reference sequence). The CDR3 covers 13 residues. V shed 3 bases and J shed 3 bases, with 7 bases lying between them. The CDR3 reads CASSFRATDTQYF. In DNA, the CDR3 is TGTGCCAGCAGCTTCCGCGCTACAGATACGCAGTATTTT.

The rearrangement links TRBV19 to TRBJ1-1; D might be TRBD1 (6 bases). The length of the CDR3 is 11 residues. Germline V CDR1 and CDR2: LNHDA, SQIVND (reference sequence). V was trimmed by 7 bases and J by 6 bases, leaving 9 bases between them. CDR3 sequence reads: CASNRASEAFF. The CDR3 DNA is TGTGCCAGTAACAGGGCATCTGAAGCTTTCTTT. Using reference TRBV19 and TRBJ1-1 for the parts outside the CDR3, the full variable domain is DGGITQSPKYLFRKEGQNVTLSCEQNLNHDAMYWYRQDPGQGLRLIYYSQIVNDFQKGDIAEGYSVSREKKESFPLTVTSAQKNPTAFYLCASNRASEAFFGQGTRLTVV.

V gene TRBV28 combines with J gene TRBJ1-2, with 7 bases matching TRBD1. The length of the CDR3 is 15 residues. From germline, CDR1 is MDHEN and CDR2 SYDVKM. V shed 4 bases, J shed 3 bases, and the junction held 8 bases outside the gene matches. CDR3 protein: CASSWRGLLDYGYTF. As DNA, the CDR3 is TGTGCCAGCAGTTGGAGGGGGCTTCTCGACTATGGCTACACCTTC.

CDR3 sequence reads: CASSLTGGGSNQPQHF. The CDR3 bases are TGTGCCAGCAGCTTAACGGGGGGAGGGAGCAATCAGCCCCAGCATTTT. This chain connects TRBV7-9 to TRBJ1-5; possible D gene TRBD1, 5 bases. CDR3 length: 16 residues. The germline V and J ends were trimmed by 2 bases and 1 base, with 12 bases remaining between them. Germline V gene sequence: CDR1 SEHNR, CDR2 FQNEAQ (reference sequence).

The gene calls are TRBV5-1 and TRBJ1-2; TRBD1 matches 8 bases. Germline V gene sequence: CDR1 SGHRS, CDR2 YFSETQ. Germline trimming cut 4 bases from V and 4 bases from J; bases unmatched to any gene: 6. CDR3 length: 14 amino acids. This CDR3 reads CASSPDRGSYGYTF. For the CDR3, the DNA is TGCGCCAGCAGCCCTGACAGGGGAAGCTATGGCTACACCTTC.

About this clone itself: Within the sample, other DNA sequences also encode this same CDR3. The chain uses TRBV15 and TRBJ1-1; D may be TRBD1 (5 bases). V was trimmed by 1 base and J by 1 base, leaving 7 bases between them. This CDR3 is 14 amino acids long. The V gene's germline CDR1 is LNHNV and CDR2 YYDKDF (reference sequence). The CDR3 bases are TGTGCCACCAGCAGAGGCACAGGGAACACTGAAGCTTTCTTT. It translates to CATSRGTGNTEAFF. Filled out from reference TRBV15 and TRBJ1-1, the complete variable domain reads DAMVIQNPRYQVTQFGKPVTLSCSQTLNHNVMYWYQQKSSQAPKLLFHYYDKDFNNEADTPDNFQSRRPNTSFCFLDIRSPGLGDTAMYLCATSRGTGNTEAFFGQGTRLTVV.